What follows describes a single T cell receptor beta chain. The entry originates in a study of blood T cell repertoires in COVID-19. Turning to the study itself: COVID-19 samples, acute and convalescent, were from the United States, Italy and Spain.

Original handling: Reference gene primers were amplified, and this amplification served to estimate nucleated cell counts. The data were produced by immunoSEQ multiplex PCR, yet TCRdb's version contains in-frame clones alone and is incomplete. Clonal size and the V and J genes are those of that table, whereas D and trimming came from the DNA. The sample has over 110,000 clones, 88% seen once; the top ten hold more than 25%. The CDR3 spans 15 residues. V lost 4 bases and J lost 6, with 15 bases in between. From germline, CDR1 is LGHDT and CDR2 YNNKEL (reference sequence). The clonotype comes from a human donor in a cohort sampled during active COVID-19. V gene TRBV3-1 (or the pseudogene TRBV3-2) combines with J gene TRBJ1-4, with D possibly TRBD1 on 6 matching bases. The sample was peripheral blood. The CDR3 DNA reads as TGTGCCAGCAGCCGTCCGGGGGGGGGCCATGAAAAACTGTTTTTT. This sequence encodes CASSRPGGGHEKLFF.